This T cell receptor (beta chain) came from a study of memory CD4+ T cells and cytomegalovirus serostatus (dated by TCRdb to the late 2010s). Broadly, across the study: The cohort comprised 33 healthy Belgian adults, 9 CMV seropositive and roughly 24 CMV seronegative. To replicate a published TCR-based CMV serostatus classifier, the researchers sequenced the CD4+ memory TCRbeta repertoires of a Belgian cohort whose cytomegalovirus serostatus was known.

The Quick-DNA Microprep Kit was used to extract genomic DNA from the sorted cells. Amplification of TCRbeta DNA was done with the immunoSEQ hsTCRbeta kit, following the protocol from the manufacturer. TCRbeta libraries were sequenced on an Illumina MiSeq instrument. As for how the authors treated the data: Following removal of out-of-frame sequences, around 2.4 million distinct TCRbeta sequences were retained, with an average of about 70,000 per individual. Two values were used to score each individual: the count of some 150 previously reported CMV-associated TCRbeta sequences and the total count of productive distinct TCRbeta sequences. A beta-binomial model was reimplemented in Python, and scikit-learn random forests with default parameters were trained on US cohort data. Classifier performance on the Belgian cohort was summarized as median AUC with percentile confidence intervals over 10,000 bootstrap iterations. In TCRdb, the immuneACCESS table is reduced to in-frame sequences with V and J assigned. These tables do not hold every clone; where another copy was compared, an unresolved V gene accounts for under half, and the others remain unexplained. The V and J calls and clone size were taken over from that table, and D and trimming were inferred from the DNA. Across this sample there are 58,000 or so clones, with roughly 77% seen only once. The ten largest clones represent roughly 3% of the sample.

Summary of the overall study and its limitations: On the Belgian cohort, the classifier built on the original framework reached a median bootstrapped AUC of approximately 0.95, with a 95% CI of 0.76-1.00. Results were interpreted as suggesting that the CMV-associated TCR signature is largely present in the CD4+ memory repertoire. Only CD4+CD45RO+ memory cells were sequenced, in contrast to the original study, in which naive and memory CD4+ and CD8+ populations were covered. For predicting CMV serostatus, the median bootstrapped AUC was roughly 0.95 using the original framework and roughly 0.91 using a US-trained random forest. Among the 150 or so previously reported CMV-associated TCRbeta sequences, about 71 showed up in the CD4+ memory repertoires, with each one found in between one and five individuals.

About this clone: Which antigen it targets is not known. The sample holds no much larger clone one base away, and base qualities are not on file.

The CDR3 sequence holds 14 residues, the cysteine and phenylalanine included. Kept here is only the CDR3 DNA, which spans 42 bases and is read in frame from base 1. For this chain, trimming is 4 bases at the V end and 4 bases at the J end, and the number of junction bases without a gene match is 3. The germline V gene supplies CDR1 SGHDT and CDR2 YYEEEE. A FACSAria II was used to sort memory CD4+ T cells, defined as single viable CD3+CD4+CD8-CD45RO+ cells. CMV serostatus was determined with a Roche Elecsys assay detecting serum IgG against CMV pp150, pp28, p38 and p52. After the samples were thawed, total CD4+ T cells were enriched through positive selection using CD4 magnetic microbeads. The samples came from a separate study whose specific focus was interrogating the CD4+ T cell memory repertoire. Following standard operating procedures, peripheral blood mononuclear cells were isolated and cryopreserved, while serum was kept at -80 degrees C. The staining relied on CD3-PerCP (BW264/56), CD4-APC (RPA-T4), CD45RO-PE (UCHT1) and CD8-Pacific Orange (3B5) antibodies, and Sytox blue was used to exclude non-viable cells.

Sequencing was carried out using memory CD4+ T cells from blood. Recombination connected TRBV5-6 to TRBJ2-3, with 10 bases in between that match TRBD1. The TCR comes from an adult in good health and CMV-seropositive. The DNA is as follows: TGTGCCAGCAGCGGCGGACAGGGGGCAGATACGCAGTATTTT. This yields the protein CASSGGQGADTQYF.